This T cell receptor (beta chain) appears in the sequencing data of a study of regulatory T cells in long-lasting Graves disease. CDR3 length: 14 residues. V was cut by 4 bases and J by 3 bases, with 7 bases left in between. Looked up from germline, CDR1 is MNHNS and CDR2 is SASEGT. Researchers made TCR beta libraries by using iRepertoire HTBI primers and running Arm-PCR on CDR3 regions. TCRdb redid the calling of the multiplex PCR reads with MiXCR, one entry per CDR3 protein. The repertoire has about 530,000 distinct CDR3 sequences, about 16% of them found once; the top ten carry more than 20%. Comments on this clonotype: The antigen remains undetermined.

Study conclusions and caveats: Persistent disease samples used TRBV28, TRBJ1-2 and TRBJ2-5 preferentially. Relative to new patients (roughly 950), persistent patients exhibited greater sharing of public clonotypes (approximately 2,500).

Time point specified: newly diagnosed GD, antithyroid drugs for less than 3 months. PBMC RNA served as the TCR library source. These data were also filed under a second study, of T cells in Graves' hyperthyroidism and ophthalmopathy. From that report: Primed by the HTBI set, a first-round RT-PCR was run on the TCR CDR3.

The sample here was peripheral blood mononuclear cells (PBMCs), taken at new diagnosis, from a patient treated with antithyroid drugs. This TCR came from a woman aged 40 to 65 with Graves disease. The chain uses TRBV6-1 and TRBJ2-6; D may be TRBD1 (5 bases). CDR3 bases: TGTGCCAGCAGTGTGGGGCATGGGGCCAACGTCCTGACTTTC. Encoded protein: CASSVGHGANVLTF.